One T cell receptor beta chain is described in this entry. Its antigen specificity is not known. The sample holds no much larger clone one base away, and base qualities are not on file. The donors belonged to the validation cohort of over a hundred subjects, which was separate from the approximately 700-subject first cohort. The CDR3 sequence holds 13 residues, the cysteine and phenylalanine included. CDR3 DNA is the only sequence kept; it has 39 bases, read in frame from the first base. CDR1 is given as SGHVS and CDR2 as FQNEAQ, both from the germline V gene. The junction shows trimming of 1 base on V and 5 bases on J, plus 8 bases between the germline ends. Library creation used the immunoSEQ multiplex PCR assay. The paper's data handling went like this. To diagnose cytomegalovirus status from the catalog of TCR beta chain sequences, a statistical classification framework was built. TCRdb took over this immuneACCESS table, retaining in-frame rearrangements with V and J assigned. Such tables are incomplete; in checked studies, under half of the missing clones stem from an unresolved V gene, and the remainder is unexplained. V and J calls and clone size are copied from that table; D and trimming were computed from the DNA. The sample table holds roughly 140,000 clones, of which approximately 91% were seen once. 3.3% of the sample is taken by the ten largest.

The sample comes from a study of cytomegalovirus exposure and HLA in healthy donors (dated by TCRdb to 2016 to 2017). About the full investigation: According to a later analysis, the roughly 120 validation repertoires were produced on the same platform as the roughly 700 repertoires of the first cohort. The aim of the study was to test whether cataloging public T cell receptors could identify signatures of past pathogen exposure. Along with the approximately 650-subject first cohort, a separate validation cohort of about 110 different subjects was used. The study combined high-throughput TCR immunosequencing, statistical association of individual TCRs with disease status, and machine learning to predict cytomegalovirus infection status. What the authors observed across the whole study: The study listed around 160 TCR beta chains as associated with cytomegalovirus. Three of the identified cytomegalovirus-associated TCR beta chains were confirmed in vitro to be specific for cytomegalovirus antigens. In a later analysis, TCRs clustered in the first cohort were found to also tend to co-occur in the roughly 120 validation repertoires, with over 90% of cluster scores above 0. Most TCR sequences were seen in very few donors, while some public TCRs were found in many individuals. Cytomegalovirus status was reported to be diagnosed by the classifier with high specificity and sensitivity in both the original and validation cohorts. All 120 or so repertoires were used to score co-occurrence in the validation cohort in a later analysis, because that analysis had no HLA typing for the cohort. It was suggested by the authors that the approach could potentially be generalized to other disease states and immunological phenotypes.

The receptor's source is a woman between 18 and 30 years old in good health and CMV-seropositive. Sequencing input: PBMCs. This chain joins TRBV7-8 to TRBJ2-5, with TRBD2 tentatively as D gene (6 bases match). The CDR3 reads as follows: CASSLEAGETQYF. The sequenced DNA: TGTGCCAGCAGCTTAGAGGCGGGGGAGACCCAGTACTTC.